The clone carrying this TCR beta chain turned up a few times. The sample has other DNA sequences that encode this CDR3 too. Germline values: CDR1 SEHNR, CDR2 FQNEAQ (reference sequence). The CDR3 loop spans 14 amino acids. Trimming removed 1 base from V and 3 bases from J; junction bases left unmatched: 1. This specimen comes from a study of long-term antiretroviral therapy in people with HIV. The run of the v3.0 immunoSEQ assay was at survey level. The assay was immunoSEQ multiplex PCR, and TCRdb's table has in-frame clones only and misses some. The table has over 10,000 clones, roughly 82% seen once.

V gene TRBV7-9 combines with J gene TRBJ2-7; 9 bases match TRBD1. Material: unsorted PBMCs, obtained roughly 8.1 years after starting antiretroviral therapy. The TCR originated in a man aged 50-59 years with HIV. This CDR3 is CASSLVGQGYEQYF. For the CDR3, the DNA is TGTGCCAGCAGCTTAGTGGGACAGGGCTACGAGCAGTACTTC.